This T cell receptor (beta chain) was obtained from a study of Ad26.COV2.S vaccination and SARS-CoV-2 variants. Study information: The authors gave Ad26.COV2.S intramuscularly, either once or twice 56 days apart. General study results and limits: Placebo recipients showed lower spike-specific TCR breadth than vaccinees. Non-spike TCR breadth was similar in vaccine and placebo recipients.

Treatment specified: approximately 18 received Ad26.COV2.S at low or high dose, single or two shots; five or six received placebo; per-sample allocation not given. Day 63 after the first vaccine or placebo injection was the time point for sampling. Its platform was an Ad26 vector, and its expressed antigen was Wuhan-strain SARS-CoV-2 spike. TCRdb keeps only in-frame clones here, not all; method: immunoSEQ multiplex PCR. The data hold more than 400,000 clones, with approximately 90% observed a single time. The CDR3 totals 15 residues. Germline V gene lookup returns CDR1 SEHNR and CDR2 FQNEAQ (reference sequence). Trimming removed 3 bases at V and 0 bases at J, with 6 bases between. Comment on this clone: Its specificity is unknown.

This sequence originates from a person between 18 and 60 years old who received the Ad26.COV2.S COVID-19 vaccine or a placebo. The V and J genes are TRBV7-9 and TRBJ1-6; no firm D call. The sequencing used peripheral blood, collected in a trial of Ad26.COV2.S vaccine versus placebo. The CDR3 sequence: CASSFKSSYNSPLHF. CDR3 sequence (DNA): TGTGCCAGCAGCTTTAAGAGCTCCTATAATTCACCCCTCCACTTT.